This T cell receptor beta chain is drawn from a study of blood T cell repertoires in COVID-19. Method: immunoSEQ multiplex PCR; TCRdb's copy keeps in-frame clones and lacks some. The sample includes 250,000 to 350,000 clones, approximately 93% of them seen just once. The germline V and J ends were trimmed by 4 bases and 5 bases, with 18 bases remaining between them. Germline-derived CDR1 and CDR2 are SGHRS and YFSETQ. The CDR3 contains 15 residues. This receptor was taken from a woman in her twenties or thirties with COVID-19, enrolled during active disease. What was sequenced was peripheral blood. The V and J genes are TRBV5-1 and TRBJ1-1; D might be TRBD1 (6 bases). This CDR3 is CASSPRAQGSTEAFF. CDR3 nucleotides: TGCGCCAGCAGCCCCCGCGCCCAGGGGAGTACTGAAGCTTTCTTT.